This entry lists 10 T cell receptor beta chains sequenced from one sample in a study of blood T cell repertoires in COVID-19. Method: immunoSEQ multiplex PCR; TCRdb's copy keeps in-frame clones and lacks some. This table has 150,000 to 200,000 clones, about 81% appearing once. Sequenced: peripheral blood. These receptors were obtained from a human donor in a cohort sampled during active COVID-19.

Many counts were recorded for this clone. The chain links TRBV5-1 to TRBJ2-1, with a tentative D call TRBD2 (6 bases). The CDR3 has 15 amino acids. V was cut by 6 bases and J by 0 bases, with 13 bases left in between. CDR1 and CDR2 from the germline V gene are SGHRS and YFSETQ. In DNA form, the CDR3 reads TGCGCCAGCATCCCCGGGACTCACTCCTACAATGAGCAGTTCTTC. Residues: CASIPGTHSYNEQFF.

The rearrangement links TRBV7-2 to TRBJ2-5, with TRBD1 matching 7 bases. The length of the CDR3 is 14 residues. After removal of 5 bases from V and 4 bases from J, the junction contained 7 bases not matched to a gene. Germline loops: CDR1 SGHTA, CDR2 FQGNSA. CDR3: CASSPEGGVETQYF. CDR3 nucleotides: TGTGCCAGCAGCCCAGAAGGGGGCGTAGAGACCCAGTACTTC.

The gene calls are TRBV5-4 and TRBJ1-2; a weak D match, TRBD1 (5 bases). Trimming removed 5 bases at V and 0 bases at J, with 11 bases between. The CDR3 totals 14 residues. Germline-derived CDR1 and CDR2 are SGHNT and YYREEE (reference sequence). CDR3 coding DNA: TGTGCCAGCAGTCGACAGATTACTAACTATGGCTACACCTTC. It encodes CASSRQITNYGYTF. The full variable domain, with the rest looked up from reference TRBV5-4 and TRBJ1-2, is ETGVTQSPTHLIKTRGQQVTLRCSSQSGHNTVSWYQQALGQGPQFIFQYYREEENGRGNFPPRFSGLQFPNYSSELNVNALELDDSALYLCASSRQITNYGYTFGSGTRLTVV.

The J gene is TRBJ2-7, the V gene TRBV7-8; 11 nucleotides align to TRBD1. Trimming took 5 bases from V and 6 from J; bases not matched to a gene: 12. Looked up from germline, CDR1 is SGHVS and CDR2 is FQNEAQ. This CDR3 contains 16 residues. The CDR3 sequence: CASSPPTGQGVGEQYF. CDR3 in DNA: TGTGCCAGCAGCCCTCCTACGGGACAGGGGGTGGGCGAGCAGTACTTC.

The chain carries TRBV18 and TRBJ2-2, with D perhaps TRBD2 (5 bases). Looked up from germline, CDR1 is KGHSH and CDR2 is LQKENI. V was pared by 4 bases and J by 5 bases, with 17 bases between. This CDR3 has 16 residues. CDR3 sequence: CASSQVLGGLTGELFF. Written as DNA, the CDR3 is TGTGCCAGCTCACAGGTTCTCGGCGGGTTGACCGGGGAGCTGTTTTTT.

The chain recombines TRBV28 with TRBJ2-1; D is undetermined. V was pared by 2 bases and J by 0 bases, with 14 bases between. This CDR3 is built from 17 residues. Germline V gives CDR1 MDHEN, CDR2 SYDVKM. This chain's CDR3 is CASSLALQLHSYNEQFF. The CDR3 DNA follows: TGTGCCAGCAGTTTAGCACTCCAACTACACTCCTACAATGAGCAGTTCTTC.

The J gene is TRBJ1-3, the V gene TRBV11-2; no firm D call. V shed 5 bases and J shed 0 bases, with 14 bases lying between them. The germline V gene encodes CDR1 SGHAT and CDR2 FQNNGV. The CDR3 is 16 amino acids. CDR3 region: CASSPYSFFSGNTIYF. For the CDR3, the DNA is TGTGCCAGCAGCCCCTACAGCTTTTTCTCTGGAAACACCATATATTTT.

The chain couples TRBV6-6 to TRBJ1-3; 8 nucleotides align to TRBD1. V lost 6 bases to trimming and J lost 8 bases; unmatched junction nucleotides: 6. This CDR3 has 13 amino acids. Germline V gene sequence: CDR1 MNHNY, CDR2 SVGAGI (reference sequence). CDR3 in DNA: TGTGCCAGCAGCCTAACAGGGGGGCACACCATATATTTT. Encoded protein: CASSLTGGHTIYF.

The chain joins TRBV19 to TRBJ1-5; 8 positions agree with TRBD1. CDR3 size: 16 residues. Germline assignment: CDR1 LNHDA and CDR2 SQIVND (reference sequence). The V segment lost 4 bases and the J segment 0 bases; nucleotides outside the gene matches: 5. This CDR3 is CASSTDRGDSNQPQHF. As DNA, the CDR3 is TGTGCCAGTAGTACCGACAGGGGCGATAGCAATCAGCCCCAGCATTTT.

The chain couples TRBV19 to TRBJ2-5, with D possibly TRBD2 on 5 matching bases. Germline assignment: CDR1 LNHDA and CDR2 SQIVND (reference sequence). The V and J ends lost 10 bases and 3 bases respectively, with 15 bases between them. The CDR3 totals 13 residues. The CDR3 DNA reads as TGTGCCACTTCCGGCGGGTGGGAAGAGACCCAGTACTTC. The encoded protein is CATSGGWEETQYF.